Below, 2 T cell receptor beta chains from the same sample are listed, as sequenced in a study of blood T cell repertoires in COVID-19. Data came from immunoSEQ multiplex PCR; TCRdb stores just in-frame clones and leaves some out. This table has fewer than 500,000 clones, just over 85% appearing once. The sequenced sample was peripheral blood. These receptor sequences come from a woman between 25 and 40 years old with active or convalescent COVID-19.

The chain has TRBV14 and TRBJ2-1; 8 nucleotides align to TRBD1. J gave up 3 bases and V 3 bases, and 13 bases lay outside the gene matches. CDR1 and CDR2 from the germline V gene are SGHDN and FVKESK. The CDR3 extends over 18 amino acids. This CDR3 reads CASSQSRGRTGIYNEQFF. The CDR3 coding sequence is TGTGCCAGCAGCCAGTCAAGGGGGAGGACAGGGATCTACAATGAGCAGTTCTTC.

The CDR3 region has the DNA TGTGCCAGCACCCGACAAAACTCTGGAAACACCATATATTTT. As protein: CASTRQNSGNTIYF. J is TRBJ1-3 and V is TRBV3-1 (or the pseudogene TRBV3-2); no definite D call. This CDR3 region has 14 residues. Trimming cost V 7 bases and J 0 bases, with 10 bases left between them. CDR1 and CDR2 from the germline V gene are LGHDT and YNNKEL (reference sequence).